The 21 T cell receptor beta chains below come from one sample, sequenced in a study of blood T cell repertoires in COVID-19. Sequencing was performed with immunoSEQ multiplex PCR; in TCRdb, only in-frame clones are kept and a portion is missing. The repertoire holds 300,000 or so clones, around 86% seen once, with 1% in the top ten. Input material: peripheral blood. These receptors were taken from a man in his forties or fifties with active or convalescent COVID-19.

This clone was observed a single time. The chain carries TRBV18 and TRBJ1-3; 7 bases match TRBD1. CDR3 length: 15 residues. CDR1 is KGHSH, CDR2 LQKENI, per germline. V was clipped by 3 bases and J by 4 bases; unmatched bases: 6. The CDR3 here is CASSPPTGVGNTIYF. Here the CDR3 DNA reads TGTGCCAGCTCACCTCCTACAGGGGTCGGAAACACCATATATTTT.

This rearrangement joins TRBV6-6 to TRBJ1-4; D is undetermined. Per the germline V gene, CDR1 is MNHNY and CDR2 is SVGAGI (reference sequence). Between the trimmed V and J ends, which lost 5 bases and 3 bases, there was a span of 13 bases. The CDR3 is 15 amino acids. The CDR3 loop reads CASSPPQRANEKLFF. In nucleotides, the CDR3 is TGTGCCAGCAGTCCCCCACAGAGAGCTAATGAAAAACTGTTTTTT.

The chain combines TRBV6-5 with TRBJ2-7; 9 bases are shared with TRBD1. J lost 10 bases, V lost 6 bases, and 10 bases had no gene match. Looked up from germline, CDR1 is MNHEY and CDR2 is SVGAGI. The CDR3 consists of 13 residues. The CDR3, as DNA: TGTGCCAGCAGAGCGGGGACAGGGAACTTCCAGTACTTC. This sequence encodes CASRAGTGNFQYF.

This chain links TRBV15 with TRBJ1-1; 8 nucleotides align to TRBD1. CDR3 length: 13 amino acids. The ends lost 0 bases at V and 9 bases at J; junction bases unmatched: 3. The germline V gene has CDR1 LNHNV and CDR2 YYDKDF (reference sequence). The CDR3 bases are TGTGCCACCAGCAGAGATCGGGACAGGCAAGCTTTCTTT. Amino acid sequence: CATSRDRDRQAFF.

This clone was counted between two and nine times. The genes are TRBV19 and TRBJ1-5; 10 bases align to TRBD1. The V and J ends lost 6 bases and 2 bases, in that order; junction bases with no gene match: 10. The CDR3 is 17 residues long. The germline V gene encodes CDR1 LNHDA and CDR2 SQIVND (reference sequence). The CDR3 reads CASRKKTGGIGNQPQHF. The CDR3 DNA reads TGTGCCAGTAGGAAAAAGACAGGGGGCATTGGCAATCAGCCCCAGCATTTT.

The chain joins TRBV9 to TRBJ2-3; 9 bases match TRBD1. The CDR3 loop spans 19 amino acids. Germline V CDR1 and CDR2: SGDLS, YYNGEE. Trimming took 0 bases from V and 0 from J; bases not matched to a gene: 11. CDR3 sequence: CASSVVPGQGQPSTDTQYF. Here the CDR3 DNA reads TGTGCCAGCAGCGTAGTCCCGGGACAGGGCCAGCCTAGCACAGATACGCAGTATTTT. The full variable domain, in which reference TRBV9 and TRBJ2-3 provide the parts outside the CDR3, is DSGVTQTPKHLITATGQRVTLRCSPRSGDLSVYWYQQSLDQGLQFLIQYYNGEERAKGNILERFSAQQFPDLHSELNLSSLELGDSALYFCASSVVPGQGQPSTDTQYFGPGTRLTVL.

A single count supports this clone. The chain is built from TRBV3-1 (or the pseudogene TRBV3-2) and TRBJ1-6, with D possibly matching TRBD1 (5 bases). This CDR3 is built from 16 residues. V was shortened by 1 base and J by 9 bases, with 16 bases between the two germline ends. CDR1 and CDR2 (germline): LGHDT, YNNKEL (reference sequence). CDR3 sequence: CASSQGPQGSTSPLHF. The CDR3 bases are TGTGCCAGCAGCCAAGGGCCGCAGGGATCTACTTCACCCCTCCACTTT.

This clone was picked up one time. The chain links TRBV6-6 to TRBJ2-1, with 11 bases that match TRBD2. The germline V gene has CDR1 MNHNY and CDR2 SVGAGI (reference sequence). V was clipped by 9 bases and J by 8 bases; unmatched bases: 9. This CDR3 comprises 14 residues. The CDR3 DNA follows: TGTGCCAGTGCCACTAGCGGGAGTCTGGATGAGCAGTTCTTC. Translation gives CASATSGSLDEQFF.

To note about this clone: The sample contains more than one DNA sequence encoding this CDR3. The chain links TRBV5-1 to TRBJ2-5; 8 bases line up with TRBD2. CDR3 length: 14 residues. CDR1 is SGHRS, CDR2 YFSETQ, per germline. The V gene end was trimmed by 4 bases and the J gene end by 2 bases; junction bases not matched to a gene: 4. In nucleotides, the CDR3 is TGCGCCAGCAGCGTGGCGGGAGGACAAGAGACCCAGTACTTC. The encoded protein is CASSVAGGQETQYF. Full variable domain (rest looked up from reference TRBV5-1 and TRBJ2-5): KAGVTQTPRYLIKTRGQQVTLSCSPISGHRSVSWYQQTPGQGLQFLFEYFSETQRNKGNFPGRFSGRQFSNSRSEMNVSTLELGDSALYLCASSVAGGQETQYFGPGTRLLVL.

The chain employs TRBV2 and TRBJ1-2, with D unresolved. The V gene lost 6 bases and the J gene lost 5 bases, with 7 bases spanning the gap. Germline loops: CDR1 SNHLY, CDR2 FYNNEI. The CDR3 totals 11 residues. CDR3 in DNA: TGTGCCAGCAGGTACATGTATGGCTACACCTTC. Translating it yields CASRYMYGYTF. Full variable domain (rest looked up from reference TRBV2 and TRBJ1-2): EPEVTQTPSHQVTQMGQEVILRCVPISNHLYFYWYRQILGQKVEFLVSFYNNEISEKSEIFDDQFSVERPDGSNFTLKIRSTKLEDSAMYFCASRYMYGYTFGSGTRLTVV.

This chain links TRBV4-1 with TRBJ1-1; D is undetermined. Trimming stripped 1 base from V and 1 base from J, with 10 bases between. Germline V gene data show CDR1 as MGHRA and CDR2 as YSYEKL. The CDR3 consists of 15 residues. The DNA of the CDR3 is TGCGCCAGCAGCCAAGGAGCGAGAGAGAACACTGAAGCTTTCTTT. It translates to CASSQGARENTEAFF.

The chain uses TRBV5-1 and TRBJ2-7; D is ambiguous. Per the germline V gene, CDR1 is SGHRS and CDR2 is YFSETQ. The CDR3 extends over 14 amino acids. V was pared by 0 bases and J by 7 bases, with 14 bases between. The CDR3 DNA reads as TGCGCCAGCAGCTTGGCCCTCCCTGAGGAGGAGCAGTACTTC. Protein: CASSLALPEEEQYF.

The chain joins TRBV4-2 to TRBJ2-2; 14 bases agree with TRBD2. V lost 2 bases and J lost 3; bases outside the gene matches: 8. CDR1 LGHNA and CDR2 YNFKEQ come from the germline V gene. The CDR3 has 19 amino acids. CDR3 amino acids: CASSQLPGLAGVHTGELFF. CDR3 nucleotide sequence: TGTGCCAGCAGCCAATTACCGGGACTAGCGGGGGTTCACACCGGGGAGCTGTTTTTT.

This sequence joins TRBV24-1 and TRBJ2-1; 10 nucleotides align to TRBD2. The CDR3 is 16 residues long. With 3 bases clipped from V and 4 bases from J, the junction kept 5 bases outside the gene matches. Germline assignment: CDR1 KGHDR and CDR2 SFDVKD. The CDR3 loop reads CATSDASGSKYNEQFF. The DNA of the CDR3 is TGTGCCACCAGTGATGCTAGCGGGAGTAAGTACAATGAGCAGTTCTTC.

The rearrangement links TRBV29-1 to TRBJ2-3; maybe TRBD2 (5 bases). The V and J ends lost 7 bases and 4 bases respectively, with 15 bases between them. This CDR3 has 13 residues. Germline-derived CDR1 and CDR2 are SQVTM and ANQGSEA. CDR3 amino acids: CSAYGVGSDTQYF. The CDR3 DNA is TGCAGCGCCTACGGGGTGGGTTCAGATACGCAGTATTTT.

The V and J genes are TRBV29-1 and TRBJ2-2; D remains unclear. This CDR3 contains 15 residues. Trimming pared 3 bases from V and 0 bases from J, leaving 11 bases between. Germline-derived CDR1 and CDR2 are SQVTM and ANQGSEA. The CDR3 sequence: CSVEGSFANTGELFF. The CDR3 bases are TGCAGCGTTGAGGGTAGCTTTGCGAACACCGGGGAGCTGTTTTTT.

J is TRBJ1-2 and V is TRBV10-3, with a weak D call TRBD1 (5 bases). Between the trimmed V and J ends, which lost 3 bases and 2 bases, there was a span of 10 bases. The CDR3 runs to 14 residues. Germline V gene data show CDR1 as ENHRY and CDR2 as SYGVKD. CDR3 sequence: CAISDPRENYGYTF. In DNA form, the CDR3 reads TGTGCCATCAGTGACCCCAGGGAAAACTATGGCTACACCTTC.

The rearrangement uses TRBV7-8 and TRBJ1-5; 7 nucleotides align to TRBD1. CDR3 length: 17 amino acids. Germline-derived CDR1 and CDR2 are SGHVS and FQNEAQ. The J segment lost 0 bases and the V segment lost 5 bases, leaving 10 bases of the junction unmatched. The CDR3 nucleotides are TGTGCCAGCAGCCCTGGGACAGCCTACTATAGCAATCAGCCCCAGCATTTT. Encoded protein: CASSPGTAYYSNQPQHF.

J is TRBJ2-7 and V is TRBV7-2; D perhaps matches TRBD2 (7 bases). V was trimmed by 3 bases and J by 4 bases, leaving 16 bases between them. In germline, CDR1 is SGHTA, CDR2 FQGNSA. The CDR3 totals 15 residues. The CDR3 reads CASSLGGATSYEQYF. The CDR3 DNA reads TGTGCCAGCAGCTTGGGGGGGGCAACGAGTTACGAGCAGTACTTC.

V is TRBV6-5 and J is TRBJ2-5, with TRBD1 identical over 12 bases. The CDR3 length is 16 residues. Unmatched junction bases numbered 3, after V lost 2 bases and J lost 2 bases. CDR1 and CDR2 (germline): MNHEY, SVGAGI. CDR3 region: CASSYGTGGFQETQYF. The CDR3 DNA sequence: TGTGCCAGCAGTTACGGGACAGGGGGCTTTCAAGAGACCCAGTACTTC.

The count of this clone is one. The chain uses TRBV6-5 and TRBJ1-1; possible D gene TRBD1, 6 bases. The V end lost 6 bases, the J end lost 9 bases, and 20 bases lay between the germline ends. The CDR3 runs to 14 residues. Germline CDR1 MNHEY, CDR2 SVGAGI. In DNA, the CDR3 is TGTGCCAGCAGATCTGGACAGTCCTTAGAACAAGCTTTCTTT. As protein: CASRSGQSLEQAFF.